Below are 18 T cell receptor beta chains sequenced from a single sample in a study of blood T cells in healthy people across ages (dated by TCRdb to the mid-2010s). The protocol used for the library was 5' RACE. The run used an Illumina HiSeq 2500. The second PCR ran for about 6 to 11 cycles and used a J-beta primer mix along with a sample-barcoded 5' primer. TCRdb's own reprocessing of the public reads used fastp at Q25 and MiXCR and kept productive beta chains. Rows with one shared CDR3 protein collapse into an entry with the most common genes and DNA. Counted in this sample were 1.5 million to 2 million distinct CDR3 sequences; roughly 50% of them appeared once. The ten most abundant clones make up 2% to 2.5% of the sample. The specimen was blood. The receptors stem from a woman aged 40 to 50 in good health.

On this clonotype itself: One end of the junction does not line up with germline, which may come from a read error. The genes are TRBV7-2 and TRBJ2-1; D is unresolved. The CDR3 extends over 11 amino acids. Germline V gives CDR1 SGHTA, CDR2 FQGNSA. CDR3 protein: CANSSQNEQFF. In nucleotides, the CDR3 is TGTGCCAACAGCTCCCAGAATGAGCAGTTCTTC.

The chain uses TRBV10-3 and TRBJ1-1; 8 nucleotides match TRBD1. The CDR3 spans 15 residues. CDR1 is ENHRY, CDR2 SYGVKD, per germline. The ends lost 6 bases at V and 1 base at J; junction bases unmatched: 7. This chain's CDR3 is CAISLGQGQNTEAFF. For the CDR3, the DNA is TGTGCCATCAGCTTAGGACAGGGCCAGAACACTGAAGCTTTCTTT.

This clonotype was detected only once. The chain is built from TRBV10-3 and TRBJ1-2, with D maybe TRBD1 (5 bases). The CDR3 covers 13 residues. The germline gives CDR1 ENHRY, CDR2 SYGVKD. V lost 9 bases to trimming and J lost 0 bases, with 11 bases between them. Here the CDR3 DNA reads TGTGCCATTGGGACCGATACTAACTATGGCTACACCTTC. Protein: CAIGTDTNYGYTF.

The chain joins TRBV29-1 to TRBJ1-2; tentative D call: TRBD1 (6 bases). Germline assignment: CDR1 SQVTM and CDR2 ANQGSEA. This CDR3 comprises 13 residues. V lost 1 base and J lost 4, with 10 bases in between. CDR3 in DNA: TGCAGCGTTGAAGTGGGGGGCATCTATGGCTACACCTTC. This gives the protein CSVEVGGIYGYTF.

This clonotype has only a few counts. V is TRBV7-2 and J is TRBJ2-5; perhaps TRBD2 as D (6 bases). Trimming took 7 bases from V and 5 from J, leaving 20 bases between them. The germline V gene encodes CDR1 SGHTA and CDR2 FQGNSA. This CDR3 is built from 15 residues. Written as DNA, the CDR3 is TGTGCCAGCAACCCCCAGCGCGGGGTAGGGGAGACCCAGTACTTC. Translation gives CASNPQRGVGETQYF.

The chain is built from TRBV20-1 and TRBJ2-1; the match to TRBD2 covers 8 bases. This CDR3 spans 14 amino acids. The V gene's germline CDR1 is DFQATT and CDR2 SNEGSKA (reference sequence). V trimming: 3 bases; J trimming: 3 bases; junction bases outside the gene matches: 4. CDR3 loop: CSASRLAGYNEQFF. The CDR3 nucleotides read TGCAGTGCTAGTAGGCTAGCGGGCTACAATGAGCAGTTCTTC.

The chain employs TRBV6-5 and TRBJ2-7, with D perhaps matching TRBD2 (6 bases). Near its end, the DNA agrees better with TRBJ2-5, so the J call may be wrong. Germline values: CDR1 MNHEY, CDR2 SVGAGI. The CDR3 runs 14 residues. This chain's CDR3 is CASRVLGLGETQYF. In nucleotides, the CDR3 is TGTGCCAGCAGAGTACTGGGACTTGGGGAGACCCAGTACTTC.

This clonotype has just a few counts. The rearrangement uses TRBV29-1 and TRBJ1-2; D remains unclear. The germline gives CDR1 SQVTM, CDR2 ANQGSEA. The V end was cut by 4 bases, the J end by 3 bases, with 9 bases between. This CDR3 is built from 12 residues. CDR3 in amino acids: CSVVWQDYGYTF. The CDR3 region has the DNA TGCAGCGTTGTTTGGCAGGACTATGGCTACACCTTC.

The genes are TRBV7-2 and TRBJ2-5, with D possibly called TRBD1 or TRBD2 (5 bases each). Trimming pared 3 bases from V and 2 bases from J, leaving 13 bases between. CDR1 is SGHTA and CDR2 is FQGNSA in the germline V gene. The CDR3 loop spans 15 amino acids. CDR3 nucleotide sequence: TGTGCCAGCAGCTTGGGACCGAATCAACAAGAGACCCAGTACTTC. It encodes CASSLGPNQQETQYF.

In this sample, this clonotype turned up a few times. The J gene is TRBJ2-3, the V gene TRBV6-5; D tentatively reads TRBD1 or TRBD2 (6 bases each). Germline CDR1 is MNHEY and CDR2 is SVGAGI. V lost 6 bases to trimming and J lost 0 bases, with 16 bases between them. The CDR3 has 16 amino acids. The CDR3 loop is CASSTRGAVSTDTQYF. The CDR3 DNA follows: TGTGCCAGCAGCACGAGGGGGGCGGTTAGCACAGATACGCAGTATTTT.

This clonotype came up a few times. For the CDR3, the DNA is TGCAGTGCTAGAGTGGGGCCGCGTGGCCCGCTTGGGTATGGTAACATTCAGTACTTC. Its translation is CSARVGPRGPLGYGNIQYF. The gene calls are TRBV20-1 and TRBJ2-4; a weak D match, TRBD1 (5 bases). Trimming cost V 1 base and J 7 bases, with 29 bases left between them. The CDR3 is 19 amino acids. Germline loops: CDR1 DFQATT, CDR2 SNEGSKA (reference sequence).

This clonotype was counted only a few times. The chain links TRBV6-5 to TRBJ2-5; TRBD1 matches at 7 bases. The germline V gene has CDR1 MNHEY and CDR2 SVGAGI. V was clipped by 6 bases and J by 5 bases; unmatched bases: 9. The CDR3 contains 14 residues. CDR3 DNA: TGTGCCAGCAGACGGGACAGAATTTCGGAGACCCAGTACTTC. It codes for CASRRDRISETQYF.

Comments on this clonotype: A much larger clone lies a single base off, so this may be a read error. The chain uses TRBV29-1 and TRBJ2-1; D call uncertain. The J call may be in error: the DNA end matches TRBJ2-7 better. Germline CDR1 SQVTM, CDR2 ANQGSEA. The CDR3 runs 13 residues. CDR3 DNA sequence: TGCAGCGTTGCTCAGCGTTCCTACAATGAGCAGTACTTC. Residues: CSVAQRSYNEQYF.

CDR3 nucleotide sequence: TGCGCCAGCAGCCACCGAGGAGGGGGGGGAATCTACGAGCAGTACTTC. Translation gives CASSHRGGGGIYEQYF. The V and J genes are TRBV4-1 and TRBJ2-7; possibly TRBD2 for D (7 bases). The CDR3 is 16 amino acids. Germline V gene data show CDR1 as MGHRA and CDR2 as YSYEKL. Trimming stripped 3 bases from V and 3 bases from J, with 18 bases between.

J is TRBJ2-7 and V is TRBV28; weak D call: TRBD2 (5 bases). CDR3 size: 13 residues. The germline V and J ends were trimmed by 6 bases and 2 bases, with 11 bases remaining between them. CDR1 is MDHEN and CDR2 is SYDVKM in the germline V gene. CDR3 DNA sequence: TGTGCCAGCAGGCCGGGGTCTGCCTACGAGCAGTACTTC. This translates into CASRPGSAYEQYF.

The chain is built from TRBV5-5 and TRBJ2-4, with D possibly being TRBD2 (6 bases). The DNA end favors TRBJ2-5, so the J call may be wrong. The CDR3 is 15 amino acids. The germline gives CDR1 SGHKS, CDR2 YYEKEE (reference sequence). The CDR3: CASSLAPRRAETQYF. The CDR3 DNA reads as TGTGCCAGCAGCTTGGCTCCCAGGAGGGCAGAGACCCAGTACTTC.

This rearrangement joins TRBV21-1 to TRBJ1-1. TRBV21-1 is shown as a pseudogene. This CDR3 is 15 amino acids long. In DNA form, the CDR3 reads TGTGCCAGCAGCAATTGGGGAGGGATGAACACTGAAGCTTTCTTT. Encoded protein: CASSNWGGMNTEAFF.

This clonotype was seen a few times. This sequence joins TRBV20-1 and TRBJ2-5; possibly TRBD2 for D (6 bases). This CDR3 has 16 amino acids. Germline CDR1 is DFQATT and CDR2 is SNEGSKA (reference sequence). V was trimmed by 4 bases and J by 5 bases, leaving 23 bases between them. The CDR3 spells CSAISARAGPGETQYF. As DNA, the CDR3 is TGCAGTGCTATCTCAGCTCGGGCGGGGCCAGGGGAGACCCAGTACTTC.